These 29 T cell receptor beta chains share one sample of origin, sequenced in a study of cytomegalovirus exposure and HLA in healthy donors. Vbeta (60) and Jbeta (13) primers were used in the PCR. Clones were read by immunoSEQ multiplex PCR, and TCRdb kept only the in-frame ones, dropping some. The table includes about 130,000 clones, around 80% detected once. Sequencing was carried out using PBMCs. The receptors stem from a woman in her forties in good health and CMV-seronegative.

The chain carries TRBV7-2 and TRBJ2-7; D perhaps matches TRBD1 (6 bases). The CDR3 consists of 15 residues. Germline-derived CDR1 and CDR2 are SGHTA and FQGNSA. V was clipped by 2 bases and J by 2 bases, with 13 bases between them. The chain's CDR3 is CASSLMRGNAYEQYF. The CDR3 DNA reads TGTGCCAGCAGCTTAATGAGGGGGAACGCCTACGAGCAGTACTTC.

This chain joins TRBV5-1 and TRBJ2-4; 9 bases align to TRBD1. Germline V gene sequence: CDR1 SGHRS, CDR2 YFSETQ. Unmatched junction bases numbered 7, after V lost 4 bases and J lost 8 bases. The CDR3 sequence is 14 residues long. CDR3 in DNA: TGCGCCAGCAGCCCAGACAGGGGGGAGGACATTCAGTACTTC. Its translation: CASSPDRGEDIQYF.

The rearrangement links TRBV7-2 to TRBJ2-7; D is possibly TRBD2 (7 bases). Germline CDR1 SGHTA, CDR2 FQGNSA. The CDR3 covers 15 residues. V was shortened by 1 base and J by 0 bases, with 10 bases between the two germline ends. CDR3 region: CASSLGGGLSYEQYF. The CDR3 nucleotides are TGTGCCAGCAGCTTAGGGGGGGGGCTCTCCTACGAGCAGTACTTC. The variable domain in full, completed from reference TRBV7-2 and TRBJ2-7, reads GAGVSQSPSNKVTEKGKDVELRCDPISGHTALYWYRQSLGQGLEFLIYFQGNSAPDKSGLPSDRFSAERTGGSVSTLTIQRTQQEDSAVYLCASSLGGGLSYEQYFGPGTRLTVT.

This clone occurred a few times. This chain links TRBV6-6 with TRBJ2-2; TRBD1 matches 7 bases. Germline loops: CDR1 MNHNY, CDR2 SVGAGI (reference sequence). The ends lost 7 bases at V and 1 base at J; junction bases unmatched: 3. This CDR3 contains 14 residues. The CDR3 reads CASNRDRNTGELFF. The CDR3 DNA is TGTGCCAGCAACAGGGACAGGAACACCGGGGAGCTGTTTTTT.

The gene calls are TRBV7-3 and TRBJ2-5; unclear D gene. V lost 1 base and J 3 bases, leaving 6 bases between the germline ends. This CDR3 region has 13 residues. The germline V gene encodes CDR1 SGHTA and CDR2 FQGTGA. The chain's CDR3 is CASSLIPEETQYF. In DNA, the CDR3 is TGTGCCAGCAGCTTAATACCAGAAGAGACCCAGTACTTC. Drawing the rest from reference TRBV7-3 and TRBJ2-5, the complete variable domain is GAGVSQTPSNKVTEKGKYVELRCDPISGHTALYWYRQSLGQGPEFLIYFQGTGAADDSGLPNDRFFAVRPEGSVSTLKIQRTERGDSAVYLCASSLIPEETQYFGPGTRLLVL.

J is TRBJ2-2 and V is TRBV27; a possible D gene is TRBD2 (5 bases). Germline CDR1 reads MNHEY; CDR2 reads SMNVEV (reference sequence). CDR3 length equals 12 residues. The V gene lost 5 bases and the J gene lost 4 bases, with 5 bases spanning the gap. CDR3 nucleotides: TGTGCCAGCAGTCGGGGCACCGGGGAGCTGTTTTTT. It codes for CASSRGTGELFF.

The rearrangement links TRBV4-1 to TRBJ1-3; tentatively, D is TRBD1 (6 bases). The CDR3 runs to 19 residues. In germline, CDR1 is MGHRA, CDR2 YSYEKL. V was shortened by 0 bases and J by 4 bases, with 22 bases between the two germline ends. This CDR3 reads CASSQEGRGVTMVGNTIYF. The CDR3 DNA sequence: TGCGCCAGCAGCCAAGAGGGCAGGGGCGTTACGATGGTGGGAAACACCATATATTTT.

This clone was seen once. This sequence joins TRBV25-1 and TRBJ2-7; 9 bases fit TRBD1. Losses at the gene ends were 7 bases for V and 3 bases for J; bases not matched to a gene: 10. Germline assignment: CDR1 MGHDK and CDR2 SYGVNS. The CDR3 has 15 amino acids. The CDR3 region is CASTTGTGFIYEQYF. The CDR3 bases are TGTGCCAGCACAACCGGGACAGGGTTTATCTACGAGCAGTACTTC.

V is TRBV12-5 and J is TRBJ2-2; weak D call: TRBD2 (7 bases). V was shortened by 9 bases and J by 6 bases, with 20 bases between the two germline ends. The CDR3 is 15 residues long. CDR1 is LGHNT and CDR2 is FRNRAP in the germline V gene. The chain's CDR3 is CASTAGGGPPGELFF. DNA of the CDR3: TGTGCTAGCACGGCTGGCGGGGGCCCTCCCGGGGAGCTGTTTTTT.

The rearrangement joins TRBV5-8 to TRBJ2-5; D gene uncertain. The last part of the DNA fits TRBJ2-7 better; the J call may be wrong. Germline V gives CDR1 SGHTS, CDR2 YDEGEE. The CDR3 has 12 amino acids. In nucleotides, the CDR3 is TGTGCCAGCAGCTCCCCCGGGTACGAGCAGTACTTC. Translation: CASSSPGYEQYF.

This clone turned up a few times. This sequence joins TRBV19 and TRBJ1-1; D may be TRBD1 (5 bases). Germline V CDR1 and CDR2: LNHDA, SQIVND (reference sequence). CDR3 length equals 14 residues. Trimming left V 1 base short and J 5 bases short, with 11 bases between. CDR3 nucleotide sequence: TGTGCCAGTAGTATAGTTGGGGGGAGGACTGAAGCTTTCTTT. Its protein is CASSIVGGRTEAFF.

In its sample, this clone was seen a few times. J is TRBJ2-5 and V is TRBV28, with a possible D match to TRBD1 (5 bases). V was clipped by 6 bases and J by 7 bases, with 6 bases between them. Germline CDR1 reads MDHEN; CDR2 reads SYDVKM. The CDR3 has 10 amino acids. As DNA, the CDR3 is TGTGCCAGCAGCCAGGGGACCCAGTACTTC. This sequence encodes CASSQGTQYF.

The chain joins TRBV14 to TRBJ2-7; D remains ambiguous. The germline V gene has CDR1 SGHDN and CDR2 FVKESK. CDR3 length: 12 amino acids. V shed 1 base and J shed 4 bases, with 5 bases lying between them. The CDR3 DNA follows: TGTGCCAGCAGCCAAGCGCGGTACGAGCAGTACTTC. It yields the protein CASSQARYEQYF.

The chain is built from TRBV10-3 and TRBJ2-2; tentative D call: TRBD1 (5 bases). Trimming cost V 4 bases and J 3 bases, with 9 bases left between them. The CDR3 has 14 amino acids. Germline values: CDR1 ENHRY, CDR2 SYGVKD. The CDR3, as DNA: TGTGCCATCAGTGGGCAAGGGGACACCGGGGAGCTGTTTTTT. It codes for CAISGQGDTGELFF.

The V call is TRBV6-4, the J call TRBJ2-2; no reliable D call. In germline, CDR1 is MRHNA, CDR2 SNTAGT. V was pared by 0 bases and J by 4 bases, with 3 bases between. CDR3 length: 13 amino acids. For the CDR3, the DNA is TGTGCCAGCAGTGACTCTAGCACCGGGGAGCTGTTTTTT. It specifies CASSDSSTGELFF.

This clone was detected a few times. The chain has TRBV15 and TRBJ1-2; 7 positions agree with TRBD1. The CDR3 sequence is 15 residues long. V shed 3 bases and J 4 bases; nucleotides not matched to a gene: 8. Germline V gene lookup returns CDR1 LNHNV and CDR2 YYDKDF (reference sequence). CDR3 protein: CATSSNRGTVYGYTF. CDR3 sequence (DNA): TGTGCCACCAGCAGTAACAGGGGTACGGTCTATGGCTACACCTTC.

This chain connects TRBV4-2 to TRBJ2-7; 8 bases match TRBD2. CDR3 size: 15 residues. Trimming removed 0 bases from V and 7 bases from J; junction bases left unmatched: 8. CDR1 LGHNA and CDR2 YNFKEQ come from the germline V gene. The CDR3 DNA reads TGTGCCAGCAGCCAAGATCGTAGCGGGGCCCAGGAGCAGTACTTC. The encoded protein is CASSQDRSGAQEQYF.

The CDR3, as DNA: TGTGCCAGCAGTGAGCCACAGGAAGAGACCCAGTACTTC. This translates into CASSEPQEETQYF. This chain uses TRBV2 with TRBJ2-5, with D perhaps TRBD1 (5 bases). V was cut by 3 bases and J by 3 bases, with 8 bases left in between. This CDR3 is built from 13 residues. The germline gives CDR1 SNHLY, CDR2 FYNNEI.

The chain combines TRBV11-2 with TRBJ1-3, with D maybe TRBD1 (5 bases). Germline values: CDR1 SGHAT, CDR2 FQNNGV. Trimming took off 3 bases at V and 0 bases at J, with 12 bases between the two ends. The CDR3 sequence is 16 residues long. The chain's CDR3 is CASSFLGPSSGNTIYF. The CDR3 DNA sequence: TGTGCCAGCAGCTTTTTGGGGCCGAGCTCTGGAAACACCATATATTTT. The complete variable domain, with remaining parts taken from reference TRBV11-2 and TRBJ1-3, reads EAGVAQSPRYKIIEKRQSVAFWCNPISGHATLYWYQQILGQGPKLLIQFQNNGVVDDSQLPKDRFSAERLKGVDSTLKIQPAKLEDSAVYLCASSFLGPSSGNTIYFGEGSWLTVV.

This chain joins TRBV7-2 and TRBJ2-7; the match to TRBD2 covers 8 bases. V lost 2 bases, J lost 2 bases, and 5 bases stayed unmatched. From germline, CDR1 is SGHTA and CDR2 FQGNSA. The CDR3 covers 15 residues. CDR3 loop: CASSLSRTSTYEQYF. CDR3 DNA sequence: TGTGCCAGCAGCTTAAGCCGGACTAGCACCTACGAGCAGTACTTC.

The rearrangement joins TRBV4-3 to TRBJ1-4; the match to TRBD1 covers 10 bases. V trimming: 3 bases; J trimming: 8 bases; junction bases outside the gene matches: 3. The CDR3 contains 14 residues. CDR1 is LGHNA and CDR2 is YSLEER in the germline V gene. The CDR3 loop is CASSHPGQGEKLFF. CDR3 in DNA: TGCGCCAGCAGCCACCCGGGACAGGGGGAAAAACTGTTTTTT.

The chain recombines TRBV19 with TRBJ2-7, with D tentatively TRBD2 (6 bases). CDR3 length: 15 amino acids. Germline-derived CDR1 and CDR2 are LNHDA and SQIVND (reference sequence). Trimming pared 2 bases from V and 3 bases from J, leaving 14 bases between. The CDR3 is CASSIRGGNLYEQYF. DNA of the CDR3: TGTGCCAGTAGTATAAGGGGAGGAAATCTCTACGAGCAGTACTTC.

CDR3 sequence reads: CASSSGQGGDGYTF. As DNA, the CDR3 is TGTGCCAGCAGCTCGGGACAGGGTGGAGATGGCTACACCTTC. This chain uses TRBV7-6 with TRBJ1-2; 9 positions agree with TRBD1. In germline, CDR1 is SGHVS, CDR2 FNYEAQ. After removal of 4 bases from V and 6 bases from J, the junction contained 6 bases not matched to a gene. The CDR3 sequence is 14 residues long.

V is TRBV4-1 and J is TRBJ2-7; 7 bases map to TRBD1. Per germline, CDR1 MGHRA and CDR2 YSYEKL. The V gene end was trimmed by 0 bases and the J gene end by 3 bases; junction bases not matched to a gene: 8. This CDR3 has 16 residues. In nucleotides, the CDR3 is TGCGCCAGCAGCCAAGATTTGGGACAGAACTACTACGAGCAGTACTTC. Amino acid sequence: CASSQDLGQNYYEQYF.

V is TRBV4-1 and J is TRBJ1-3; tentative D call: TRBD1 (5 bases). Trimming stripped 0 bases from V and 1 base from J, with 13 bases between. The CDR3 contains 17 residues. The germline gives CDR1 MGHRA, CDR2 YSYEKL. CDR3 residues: CASSQERSGGSGNTIYF. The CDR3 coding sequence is TGCGCCAGCAGCCAAGAACGGTCCGGGGGATCTGGAAACACCATATATTTT.

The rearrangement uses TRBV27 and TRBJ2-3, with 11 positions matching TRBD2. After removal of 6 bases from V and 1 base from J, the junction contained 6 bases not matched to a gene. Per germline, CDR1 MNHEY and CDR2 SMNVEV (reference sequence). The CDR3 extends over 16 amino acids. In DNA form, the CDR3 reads TGTGCCAGCAGATTTCTAGCGGGGGGCCGCACAGATACGCAGTATTTT. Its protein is CASRFLAGGRTDTQYF.

The CDR3 sequence: CASSLRGESTGNTIYF. The DNA of the CDR3 is TGTGCCAGCTCACTCAGGGGGGAGTCGACTGGAAACACCATATATTTT. The chain uses TRBV18 and TRBJ1-3, with 7 bases matching TRBD1. Trimming removed 4 bases from V and 2 bases from J; junction bases left unmatched: 8. The germline V gene has CDR1 KGHSH and CDR2 LQKENI. The CDR3 runs to 16 residues. Variable domain in full (rest from reference TRBV18 and TRBJ1-3): NAGVMQNPRHLVRRRGQEARLRCSPMKGHSHVYWYRQLPEEGLKFMVYLQKENIIDESGMPKERFSAEFPKEGPSILRIQQVVRGDSAAYFCASSLRGESTGNTIYFGEGSWLTVV.

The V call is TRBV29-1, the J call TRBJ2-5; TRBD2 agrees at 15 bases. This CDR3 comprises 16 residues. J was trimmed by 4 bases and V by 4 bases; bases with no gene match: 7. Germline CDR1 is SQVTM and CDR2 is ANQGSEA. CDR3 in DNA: TGCAGCGTTGGAGGAGGACTAGCGGGAGGGAGAGAGACCCAGTACTTC. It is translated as CSVGGGLAGGRETQYF.

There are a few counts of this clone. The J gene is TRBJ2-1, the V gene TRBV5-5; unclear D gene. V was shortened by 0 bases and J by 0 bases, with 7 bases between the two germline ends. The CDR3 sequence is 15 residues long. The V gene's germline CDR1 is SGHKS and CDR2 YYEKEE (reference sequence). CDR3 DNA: TGTGCCAGCAGCTTGGGCCTGAGCTCCTACAATGAGCAGTTCTTC. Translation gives CASSLGLSSYNEQFF.